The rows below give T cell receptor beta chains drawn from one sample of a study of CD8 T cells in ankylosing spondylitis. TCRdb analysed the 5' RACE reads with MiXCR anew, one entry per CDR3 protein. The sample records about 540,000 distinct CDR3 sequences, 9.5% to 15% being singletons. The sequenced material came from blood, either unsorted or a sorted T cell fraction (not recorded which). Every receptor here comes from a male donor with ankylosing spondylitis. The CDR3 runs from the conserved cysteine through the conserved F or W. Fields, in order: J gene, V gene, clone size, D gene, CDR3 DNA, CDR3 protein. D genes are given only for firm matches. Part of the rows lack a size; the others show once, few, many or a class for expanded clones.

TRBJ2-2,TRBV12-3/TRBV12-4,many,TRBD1,TGTGCCAGCAGTCCCTCCGGGACAGGGGACACCGGGGAGCTGTTTTTT,CASSPSGTGDTGELFF
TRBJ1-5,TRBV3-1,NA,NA,TGTGCCTGCAGCCTGGGTGGGGAGACGGTCGTTAGCAATCAGCCCCAGCATTTT,CACSLGGETVVSNQPQHF
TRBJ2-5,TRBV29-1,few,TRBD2,TGCAGCGTCTTAGCGGGAGCGGAGACCCAGTACTTC,CSVLAGAETQYF
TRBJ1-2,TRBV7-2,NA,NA,TGTGCCAGCAGAATTGGACAGTTTAACTATGGCTACACCTTC,CASRIGQFNYGYTF
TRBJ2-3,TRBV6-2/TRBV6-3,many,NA,TGTGCCAGCAGTGGAGTCGGGACAGATACGCAGTATTTT,CASSGVGTDTQYF
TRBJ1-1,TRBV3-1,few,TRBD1,TGTGCCAGCAGCCTCTCCGGGACAGGGCTACGGAAAGCTTTCTTT,CASSLSGTGLRKAFF
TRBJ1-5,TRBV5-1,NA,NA,TGCGCCAGCAGCTTGAATCCCGATCAGCCCCAGCATTTT,CASSLNPDQPQHF
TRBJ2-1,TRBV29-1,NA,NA,TGCAGCGTTGAATTGCCGCAGTTGTACAATGAGCAGTTCTTC,CSVELPQLYNEQFF
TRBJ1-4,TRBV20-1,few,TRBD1,TGCAGTGCCCTGCTCAGACAGGGCGGTGAAAAACTGTTTTTT,CSALLRQGGEKLFF
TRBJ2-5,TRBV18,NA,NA,TGTGCCAGCTCAGGATTGGGGCAGCCAGAATCGGCCGGGACCCAGTACTTC,CASSGLGQPESAGTQYF
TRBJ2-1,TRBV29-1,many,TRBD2,TGCAGCGCCCTAGCGGGAGGGTACAATGAGCAGTTCTTC,CSALAGGYNEQFF
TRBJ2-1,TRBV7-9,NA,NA,TGTGCCAGCAGCTTAGGCGGTAGTAACAATGAGCAGTTCTTC,CASSLGGSNNEQFF
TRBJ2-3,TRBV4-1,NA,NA,TGCGCCAGCAGCTATGATGGACAGTTCGCAGATACGCAGTATTTT,CASSYDGQFADTQYF
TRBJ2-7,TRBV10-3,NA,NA,TGTGCCATCAGTGACACGACTCGACGTCTGGCCGAGCAGTACTTC,CAISDTTRRLAEQYF
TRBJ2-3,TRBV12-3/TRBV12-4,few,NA,TGTGCCAGCAGGCGTCAGACTGCATACACAGATACGCAGTATTTT,CASRRQTAYTDTQYF
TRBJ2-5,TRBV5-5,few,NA,TGTGCCAGCACACGGACAGCCAAAGAGACCCAGTACTTC,CASTRTAKETQYF
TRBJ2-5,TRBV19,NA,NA,TGTGCCAGTAGTATATCCCCGACCCCTCAAGAGACCCAGTACTTC,CASSISPTPQETQYF
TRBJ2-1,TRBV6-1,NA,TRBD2,TGTGCCAGCAGGGCCGGGACTAGTAGGGGAAGGGCCTACAATGAGCAGTTCTTC,CASRAGTSRGRAYNEQFF
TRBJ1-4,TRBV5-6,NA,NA,TGTGCCAGCAGTCGAGGACGGGCTAATGAAAAACTGTTTTTT,CASSRGRANEKLFF
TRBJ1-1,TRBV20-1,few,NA,TGCAGTGCTAGAAAACTGACGGTGAACACTGAAGCTTTCTTT,CSARKLTVNTEAFF
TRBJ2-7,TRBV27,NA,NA,TGTGCCAGCAGTTTGTCCGGGTGGGGTACCTACGAGCAGTACTTC,CASSLSGWGTYEQYF
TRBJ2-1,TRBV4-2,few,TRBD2,TGTGCCAGCAGCCAACGGCTAGCGGGAGGGCCAGGGTCCTACAATGAGCAGTTCTTC,CASSQRLAGGPGSYNEQFF
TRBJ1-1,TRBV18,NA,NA,TGTGCCAGCTCACCCTCCGGCAGCGGCACTGAAGCTTTCTTT,CASSPSGSGTEAFF
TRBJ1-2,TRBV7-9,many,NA,TGTGCCAGCAGCCTGACAGGCTATGGCTACACCTTC,CASSLTGYGYTF
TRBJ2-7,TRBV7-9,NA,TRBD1,TGTGCCAGCAGCTCACTGGGACAGGGCTACGAGCAGTACTTC,CASSSLGQGYEQYF
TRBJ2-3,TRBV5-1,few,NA,TGCGCCAGCAGCGCAAACAGGGATACGCAGTATTTT,CASSANRDTQYF
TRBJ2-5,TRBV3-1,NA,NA,TGTGCCAGCAGAACCTTAAAGGGGGGGCAGGAGACCCAGTACTTC,CASRTLKGGQETQYF
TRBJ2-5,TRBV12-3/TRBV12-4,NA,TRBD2,TGTGCCAGCAGTTTAAGTCGAGCGGGAGGCCAAGAGACCCAGTACTTC,CASSLSRAGGQETQYF
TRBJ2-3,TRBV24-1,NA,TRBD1,TGTGCCACCAGTGATTTCCCGGGACAGAGCACAGATACGCAGTATTTT,CATSDFPGQSTDTQYF
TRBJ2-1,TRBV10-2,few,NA,TGCGCCAGCCTAAGGAGGGAGGACTCCTACAATGAGCAGTTCTTC,CASLRREDSYNEQFF
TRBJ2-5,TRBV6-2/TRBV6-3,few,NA,TGTGCCAGCAAACCGGATGGCGAGACCCAGTACTTC,CASKPDGETQYF
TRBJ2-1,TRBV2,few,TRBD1,TGTGCCAGCAGTGAAGGGGGACAGGGGATCAGCAATGAGCAGTTCTTC,CASSEGGQGISNEQFF
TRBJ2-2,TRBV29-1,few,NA,TGCAGCGTTGATAGGCACGGCGGGGAGCTGTTTTTT,CSVDRHGGELFF
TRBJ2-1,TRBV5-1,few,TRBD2,TGCGCCAGCAGCTTGGCCATAATAGCGGGAGGCGGATACAATGAGCAGTTCTTC,CASSLAIIAGGGYNEQFF
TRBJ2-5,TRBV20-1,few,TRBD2,TGCAGTGCGGGGACTAGCGGTGGAAGAGAGACCCAGTACTTC,CSAGTSGGRETQYF
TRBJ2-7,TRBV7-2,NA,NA,TGTGCCAGCAGCTTAGGGAGGGGGGCCTACGACCAGTACTTC,CASSLGRGAYDQYF
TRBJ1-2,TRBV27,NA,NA,TGTGCCAGCAGTATTACGGGCAAGGCCGGTGGCTACACCTTC,CASSITGKAGGYTF
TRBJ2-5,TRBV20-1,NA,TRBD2,TGCAGTGCTGGCACGACTAGCGGGAGTGAGACCCAGTACTTC,CSAGTTSGSETQYF
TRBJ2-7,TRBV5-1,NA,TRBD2,TGCGCCAGCAGCCCACGACTAGCGGGAGGGAACGAGCAGTACTTC,CASSPRLAGGNEQYF
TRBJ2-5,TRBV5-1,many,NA,TGCGCCAGCAGCCCGATTAACGAGAAGACCCAGTACTTC,CASSPINEKTQYF
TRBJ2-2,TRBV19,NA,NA,TGTGCCAGTAGTATAGCCGGGACCACCTCGGAGCTGTTTTTT,CASSIAGTTSELFF
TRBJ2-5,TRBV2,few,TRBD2,TGTGCCAGCAGTGAGACTTCCCCCGGGGGGGTTAAGACCCAGTACTTC,CASSETSPGGVKTQYF